The present T cell receptor beta chain was sequenced within a study of vaccination effects on CD4 cells after COVID-19. About the research overall: Either the mRNA-1273 or the BNT162b2 vaccine was given to participants as two doses.

As to this clone: The target antigen is unknown.

The J segment lost 2 bases and the V segment lost 1 base, leaving 7 bases of the junction unmatched. Germline-derived CDR1 and CDR2 are KGHSH and LQKENI. The CDR3 has 16 residues. Some clones are missing from TCRdb's copy, which holds only in-frame ones; the method was immunoSEQ multiplex PCR. The repertoire has under 75,000 clones, roughly 80% of them found once; the top ten carry about 12%. Study-wide results and caveats: Late after vaccination, infection- and vaccine-induced clones showed marked clonal contraction.

Ahead of sequencing, the ViraFEST assay grew antigen-specific CD4+ T cells using viral peptide pools. Cells that had been cultured for ten to eleven days were the source of isolated CD4+ T cells. Vaccinated participants had no history of SARS-CoV-2 infection and tested negative for nucleocapsid antibodies. With approximately 9.8 ug/ml peptides and roughly 11 IU/ml IL-2, over 1.5 million PBMC per well were cultured. V gene TRBV18 combines with J gene TRBJ2-5, with 7 bases identical to TRBD1. The source of this sequence is a human donor who received a COVID-19 vaccine. The sequencing here drew on CD4+ T cells from PBMCs cultured with SARS-CoV-2 spike peptides, taken before COVID-19 vaccination. The CDR3 nucleotides are TGTGCCAGCTCACCACTAGGGGGCGCGATACAAGAGACCCAGTACTTC. Amino acid sequence: CASSPLGGAIQETQYF.